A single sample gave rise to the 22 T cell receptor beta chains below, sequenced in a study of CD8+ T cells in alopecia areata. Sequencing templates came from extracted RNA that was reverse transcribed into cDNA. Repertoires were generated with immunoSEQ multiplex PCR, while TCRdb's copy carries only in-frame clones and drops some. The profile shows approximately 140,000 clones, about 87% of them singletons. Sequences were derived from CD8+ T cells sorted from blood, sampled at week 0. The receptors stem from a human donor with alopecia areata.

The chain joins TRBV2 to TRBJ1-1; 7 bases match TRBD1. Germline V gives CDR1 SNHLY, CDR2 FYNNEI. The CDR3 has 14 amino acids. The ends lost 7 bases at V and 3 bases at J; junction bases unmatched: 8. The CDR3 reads CASTSLDRDTEAFF. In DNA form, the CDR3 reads TGTGCCAGCACCTCCCTCGACAGGGACACTGAAGCTTTCTTT.

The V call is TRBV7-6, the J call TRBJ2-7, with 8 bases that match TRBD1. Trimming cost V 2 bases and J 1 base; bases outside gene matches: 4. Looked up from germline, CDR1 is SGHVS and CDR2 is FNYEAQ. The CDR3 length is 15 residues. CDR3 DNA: TGTGCCAGCAGCTTATACCAGGGGGCTTCCTACGAGCAGTACTTC. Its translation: CASSLYQGASYEQYF.

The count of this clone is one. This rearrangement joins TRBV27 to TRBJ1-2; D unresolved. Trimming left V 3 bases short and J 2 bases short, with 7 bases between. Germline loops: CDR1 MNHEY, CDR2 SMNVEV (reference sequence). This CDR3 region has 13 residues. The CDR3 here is CASSFTANYGYTF. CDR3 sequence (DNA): TGTGCCAGCAGTTTCACGGCAAACTATGGCTACACCTTC.

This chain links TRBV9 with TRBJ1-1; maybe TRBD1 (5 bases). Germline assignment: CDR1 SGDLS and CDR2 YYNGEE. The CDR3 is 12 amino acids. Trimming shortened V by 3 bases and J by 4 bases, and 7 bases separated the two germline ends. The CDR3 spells CASSGGLTEAFF. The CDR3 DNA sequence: TGTGCCAGCAGCGGGGGACTCACTGAAGCTTTCTTT.

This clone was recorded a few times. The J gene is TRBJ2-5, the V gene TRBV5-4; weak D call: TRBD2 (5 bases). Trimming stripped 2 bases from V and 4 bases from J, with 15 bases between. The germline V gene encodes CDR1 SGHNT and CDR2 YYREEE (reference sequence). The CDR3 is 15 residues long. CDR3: CASSLSLGVAETQYF. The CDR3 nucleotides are TGTGCCAGCAGCTTAAGTCTCGGGGTAGCAGAGACCCAGTACTTC.

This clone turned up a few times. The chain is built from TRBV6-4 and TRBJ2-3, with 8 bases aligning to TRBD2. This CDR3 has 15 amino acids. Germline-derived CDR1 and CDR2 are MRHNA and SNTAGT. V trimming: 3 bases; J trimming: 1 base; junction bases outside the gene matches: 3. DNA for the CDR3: TGTGCCAGCAGTGAAGCGCGGGGGGGCACAGATACGCAGTATTTT. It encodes CASSEARGGTDTQYF.

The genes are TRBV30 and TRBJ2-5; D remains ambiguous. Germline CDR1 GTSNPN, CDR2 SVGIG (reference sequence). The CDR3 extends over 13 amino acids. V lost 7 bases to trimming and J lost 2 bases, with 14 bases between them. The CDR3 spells CASEFVEQETQYF. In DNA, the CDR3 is TGTGCCTCAGAATTTGTCGAACAAGAGACCCAGTACTTC.

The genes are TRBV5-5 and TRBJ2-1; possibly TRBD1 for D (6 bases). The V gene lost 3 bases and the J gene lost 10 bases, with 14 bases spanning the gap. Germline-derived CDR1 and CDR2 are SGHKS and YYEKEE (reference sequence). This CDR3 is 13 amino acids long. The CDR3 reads CASSWAQGLEQFF. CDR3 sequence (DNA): TGTGCCAGCAGCTGGGCGCAGGGGTTAGAGCAGTTCTTC.

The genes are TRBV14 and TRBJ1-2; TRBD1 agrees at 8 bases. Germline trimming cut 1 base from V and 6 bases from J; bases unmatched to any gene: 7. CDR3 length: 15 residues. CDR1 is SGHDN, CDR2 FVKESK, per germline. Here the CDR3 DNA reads TGTGCCAGCAGCCAAGGCAGGGGGCCGGTGAATGGCTACACCTTC. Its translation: CASSQGRGPVNGYTF.

CDR3 coding DNA: TGTGCCAGCAGTGACGAGATTAGGGGGCGGGATGAGCAGTTCTTC. Its translation is CASSDEIRGRDEQFF. The V gene is TRBV6-4, the J gene TRBJ2-1; 7 bases agree with TRBD1. This CDR3 comprises 15 residues. Looked up from germline, CDR1 is MRHNA and CDR2 is SNTAGT. V shed 2 bases, J shed 8 bases, and the junction held 9 bases outside the gene matches.

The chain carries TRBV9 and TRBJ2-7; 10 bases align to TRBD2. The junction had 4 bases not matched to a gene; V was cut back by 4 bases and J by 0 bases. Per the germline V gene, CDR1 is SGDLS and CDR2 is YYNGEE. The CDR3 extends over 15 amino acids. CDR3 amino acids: CASSPLAGASYEQYF. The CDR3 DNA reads TGTGCCAGCAGCCCGCTAGCGGGGGCCTCCTACGAGCAGTACTTC.

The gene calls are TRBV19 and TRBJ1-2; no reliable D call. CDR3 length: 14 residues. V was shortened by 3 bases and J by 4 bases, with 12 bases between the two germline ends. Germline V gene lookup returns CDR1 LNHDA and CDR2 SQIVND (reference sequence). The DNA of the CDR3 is TGTGCCAGTAGTATTGGGCAGAACGTCTATGGCTACACCTTC. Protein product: CASSIGQNVYGYTF.

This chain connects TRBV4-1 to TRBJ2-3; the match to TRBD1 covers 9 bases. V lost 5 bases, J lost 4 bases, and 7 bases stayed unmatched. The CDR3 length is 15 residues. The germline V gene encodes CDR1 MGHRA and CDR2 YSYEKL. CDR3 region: CASSYRDRAPDTQYF. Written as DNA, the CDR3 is TGCGCCAGCAGCTACCGGGACAGGGCGCCAGATACGCAGTATTTT.

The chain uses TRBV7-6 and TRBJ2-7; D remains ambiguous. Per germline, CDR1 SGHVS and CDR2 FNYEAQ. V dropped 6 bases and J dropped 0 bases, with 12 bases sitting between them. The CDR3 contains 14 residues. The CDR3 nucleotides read TGTGCCAGCAGTCAAACCGAGAGCTCCTACGAGCAGTACTTC. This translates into CASSQTESSYEQYF. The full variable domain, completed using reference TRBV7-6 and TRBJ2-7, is GAGVSQSPRYKVTKRGQDVALRCDPISGHVSLYWYRQALGQGPEFLTYFNYEAQQDKSGLPNDRFSAERPEGSISTLTIQRTEQRDSAMYRCASSQTESSYEQYFGPGTRLTVT.

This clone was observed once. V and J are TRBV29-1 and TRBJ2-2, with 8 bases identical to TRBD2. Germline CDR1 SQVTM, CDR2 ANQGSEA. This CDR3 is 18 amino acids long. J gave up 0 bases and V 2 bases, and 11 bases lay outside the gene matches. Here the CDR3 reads CSVELRASGRANTGELFF. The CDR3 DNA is TGCAGCGTTGAACTACGTGCTAGCGGGCGGGCGAACACCGGGGAGCTGTTTTTT.

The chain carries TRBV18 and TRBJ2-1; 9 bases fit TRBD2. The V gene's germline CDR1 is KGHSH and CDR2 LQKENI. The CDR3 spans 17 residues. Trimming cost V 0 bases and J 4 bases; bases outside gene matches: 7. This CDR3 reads CASSPPDAGGRYNEQFF. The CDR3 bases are TGTGCCAGCTCACCACCGGACGCGGGGGGGAGGTACAATGAGCAGTTCTTC.

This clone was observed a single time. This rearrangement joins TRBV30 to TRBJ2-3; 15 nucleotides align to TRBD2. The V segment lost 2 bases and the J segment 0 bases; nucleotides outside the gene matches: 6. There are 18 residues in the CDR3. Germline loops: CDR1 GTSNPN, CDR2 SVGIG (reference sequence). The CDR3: CAWSSGLAGGTSTDTQYF. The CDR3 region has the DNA TGTGCCTGGAGTTCTGGACTAGCGGGAGGGACAAGCACAGATACGCAGTATTTT.

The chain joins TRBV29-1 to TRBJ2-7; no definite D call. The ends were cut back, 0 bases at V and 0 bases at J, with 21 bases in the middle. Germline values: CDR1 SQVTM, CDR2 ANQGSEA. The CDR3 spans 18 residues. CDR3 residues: CSVEDFSSEDGYSYEQYF. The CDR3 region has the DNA TGCAGCGTTGAAGATTTCTCTAGTGAGGACGGCTACTCCTACGAGCAGTACTTC.

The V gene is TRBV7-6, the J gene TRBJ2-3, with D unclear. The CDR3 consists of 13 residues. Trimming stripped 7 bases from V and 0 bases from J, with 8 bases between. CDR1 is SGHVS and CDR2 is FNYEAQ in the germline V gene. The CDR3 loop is CASKDGSTDTQYF. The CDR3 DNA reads TGTGCCAGCAAGGACGGAAGCACAGATACGCAGTATTTT.

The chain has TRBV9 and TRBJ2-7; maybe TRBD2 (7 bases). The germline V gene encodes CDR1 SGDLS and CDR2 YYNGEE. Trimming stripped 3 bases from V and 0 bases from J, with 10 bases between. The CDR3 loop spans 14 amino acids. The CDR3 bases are TGTGCCAGCAGCGCAGGGGACTACTCCTACGAGCAGTACTTC. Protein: CASSAGDYSYEQYF.

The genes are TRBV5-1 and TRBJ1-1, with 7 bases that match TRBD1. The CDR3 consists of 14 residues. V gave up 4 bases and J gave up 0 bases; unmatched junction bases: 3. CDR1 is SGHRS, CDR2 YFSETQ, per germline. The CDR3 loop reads CASSLGQMNTEAFF. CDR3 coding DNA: TGCGCCAGCAGCCTGGGACAGATGAACACTGAAGCTTTCTTT.

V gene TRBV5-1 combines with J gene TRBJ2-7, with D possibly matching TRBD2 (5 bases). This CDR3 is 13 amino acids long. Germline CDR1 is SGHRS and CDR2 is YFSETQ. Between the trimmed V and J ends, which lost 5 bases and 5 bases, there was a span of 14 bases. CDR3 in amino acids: CASRVQDFNEQYF. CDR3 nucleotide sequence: TGCGCCAGCAGGGTCCAGGACTTCAACGAGCAGTACTTC.